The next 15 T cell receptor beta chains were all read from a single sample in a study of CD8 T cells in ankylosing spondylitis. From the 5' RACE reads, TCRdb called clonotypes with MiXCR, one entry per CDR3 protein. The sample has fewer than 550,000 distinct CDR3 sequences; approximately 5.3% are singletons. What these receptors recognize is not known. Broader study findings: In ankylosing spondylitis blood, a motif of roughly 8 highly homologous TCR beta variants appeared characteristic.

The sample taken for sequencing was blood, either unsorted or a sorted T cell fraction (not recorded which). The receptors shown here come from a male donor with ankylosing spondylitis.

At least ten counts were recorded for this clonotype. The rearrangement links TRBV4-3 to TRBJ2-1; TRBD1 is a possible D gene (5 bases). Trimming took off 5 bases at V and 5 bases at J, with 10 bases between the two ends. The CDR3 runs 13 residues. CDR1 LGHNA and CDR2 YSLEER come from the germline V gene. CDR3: CASSRVQDNEQFF. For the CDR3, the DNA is TGCGCCAGCAGCAGGGTACAGGACAATGAGCAGTTCTTC.

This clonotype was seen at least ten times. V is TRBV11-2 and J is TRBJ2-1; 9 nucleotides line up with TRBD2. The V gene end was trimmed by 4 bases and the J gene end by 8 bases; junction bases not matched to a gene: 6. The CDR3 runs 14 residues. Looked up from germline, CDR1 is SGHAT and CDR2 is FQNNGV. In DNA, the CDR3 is TGTGCCAGCAGCTGGGAGCGGGAGGAGGATGAGCAGTTCTTC. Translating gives CASSWEREEDEQFF.

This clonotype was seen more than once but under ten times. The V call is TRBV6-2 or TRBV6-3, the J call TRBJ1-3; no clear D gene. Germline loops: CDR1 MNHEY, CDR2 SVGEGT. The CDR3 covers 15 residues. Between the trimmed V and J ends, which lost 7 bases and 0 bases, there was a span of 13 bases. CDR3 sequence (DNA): TGTGCCAGCACGATCGGACCGTCCTCTGGAAACACCATATATTTT. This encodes CASTIGPSSGNTIYF.

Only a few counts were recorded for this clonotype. Here the CDR3 reads CASSFQGARNQPQHF. The CDR3 coding sequence is TGTGCCAGCAGTTTTCAGGGGGCGAGGAATCAGCCCCAGCATTTT. The chain recombines TRBV27 with TRBJ1-5; 8 nucleotides agree with TRBD1. Trimming removed 3 bases from V and 4 bases from J; junction bases left unmatched: 5. The germline CDR1 and CDR2 sequences are MNHEY and SMNVEV (reference sequence). The CDR3 has 15 residues.

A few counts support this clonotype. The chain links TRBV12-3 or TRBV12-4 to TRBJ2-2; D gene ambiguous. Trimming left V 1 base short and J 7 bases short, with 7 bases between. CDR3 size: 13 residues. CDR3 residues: CASSLVASGELFF. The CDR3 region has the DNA TGTGCCAGCAGTTTAGTGGCGAGCGGGGAGCTGTTTTTT.

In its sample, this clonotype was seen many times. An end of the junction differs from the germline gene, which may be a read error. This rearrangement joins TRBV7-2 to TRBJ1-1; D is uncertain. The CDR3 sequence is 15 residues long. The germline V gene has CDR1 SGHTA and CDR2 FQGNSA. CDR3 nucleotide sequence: TGTGCCAGCAGCTTGACTAGGGTAGGCGACACTGAAGTTTTCTTT. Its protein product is CASSLTRVGDTEVFF.

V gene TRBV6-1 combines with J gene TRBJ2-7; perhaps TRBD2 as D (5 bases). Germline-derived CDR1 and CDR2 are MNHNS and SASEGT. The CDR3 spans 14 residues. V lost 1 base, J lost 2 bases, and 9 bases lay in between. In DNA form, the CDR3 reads TGTGCCAGCAGTGAAGACGGGATTACCTACGAGCAGTACTTC. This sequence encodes CASSEDGITYEQYF.

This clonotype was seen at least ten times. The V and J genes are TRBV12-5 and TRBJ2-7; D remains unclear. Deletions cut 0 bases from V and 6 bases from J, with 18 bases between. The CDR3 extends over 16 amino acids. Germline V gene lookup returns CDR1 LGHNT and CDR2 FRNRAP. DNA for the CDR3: TGTGCTAGTGGTTTGGTACTTTGTGTCCCTGCCAGCGAGCAGTACTTC. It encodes CASGLVLCVPASEQYF.

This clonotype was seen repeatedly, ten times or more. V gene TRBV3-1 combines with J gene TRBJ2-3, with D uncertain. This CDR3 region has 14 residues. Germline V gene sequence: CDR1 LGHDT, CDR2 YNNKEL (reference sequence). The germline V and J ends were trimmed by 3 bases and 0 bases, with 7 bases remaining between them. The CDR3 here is CASSHPGSTDTQYF. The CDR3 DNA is TGTGCCAGCAGCCATCCCGGGAGCACAGATACGCAGTATTTT.

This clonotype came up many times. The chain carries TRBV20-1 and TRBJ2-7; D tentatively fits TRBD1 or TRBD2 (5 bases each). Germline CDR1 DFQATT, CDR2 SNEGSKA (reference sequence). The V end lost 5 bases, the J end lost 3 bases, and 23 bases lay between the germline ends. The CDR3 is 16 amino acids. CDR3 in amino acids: CSARGETKGGGYEQYF. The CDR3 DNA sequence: TGCAGTGCTCGAGGGGAAACAAAAGGAGGTGGCTACGAGCAGTACTTC.

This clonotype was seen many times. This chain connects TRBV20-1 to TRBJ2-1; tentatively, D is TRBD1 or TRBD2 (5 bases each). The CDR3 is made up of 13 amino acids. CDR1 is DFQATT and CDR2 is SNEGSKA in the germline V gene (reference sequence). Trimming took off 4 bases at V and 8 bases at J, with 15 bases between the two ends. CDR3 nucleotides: TGCAGTGCTATGGGGGAGTTAAGGGATGAGCAGTTCTTC. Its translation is CSAMGELRDEQFF.

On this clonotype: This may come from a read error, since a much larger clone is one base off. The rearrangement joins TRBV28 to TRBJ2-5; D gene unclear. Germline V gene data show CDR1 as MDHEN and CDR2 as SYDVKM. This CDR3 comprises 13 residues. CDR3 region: CASSFVGMETQSF. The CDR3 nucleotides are TGTGCCAGCAGTTTTGTGGGGATGGAGACCCAGTCCTTC.

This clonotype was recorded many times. The CDR3 nucleotides are TGCGCCAGCAGCCTAGGGACTAGCGGGAGGAGGACCTACGAGCAGTACTTC. Translating gives CASSLGTSGRRTYEQYF. The chain has TRBV5-1 and TRBJ2-7; the match to TRBD2 covers 15 bases. Per the germline V gene, CDR1 is SGHRS and CDR2 is YFSETQ. With V trimmed by 4 bases and J by 2 bases, 7 bases remained unmatched. The CDR3 loop spans 17 amino acids.

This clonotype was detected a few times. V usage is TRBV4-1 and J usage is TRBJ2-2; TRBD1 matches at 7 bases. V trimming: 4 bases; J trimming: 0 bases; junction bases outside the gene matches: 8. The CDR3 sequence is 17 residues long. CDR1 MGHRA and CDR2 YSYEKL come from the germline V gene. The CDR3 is CASSLYLQGANTGELFF. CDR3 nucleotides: TGCGCCAGCAGCCTTTACCTCCAGGGGGCGAACACCGGGGAGCTGTTTTTT.

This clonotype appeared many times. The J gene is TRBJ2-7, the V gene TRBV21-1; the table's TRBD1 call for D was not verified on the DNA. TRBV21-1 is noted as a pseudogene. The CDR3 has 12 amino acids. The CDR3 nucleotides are TGTGCCAGCAGCAAACCGCACAGGGAGGAGTACTTC. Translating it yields CASSKPHREEYF.